This T cell receptor beta chain was captured in a study of beta chain features in type 1 diabetes. Points from the study as a whole: Naive, central memory and regulatory TCRB repertoires appeared more similar among patients than healthy donors. No resolution was reached here on whether HLA type influences TCRB rearrangement.

This CDR3 has 15 amino acids. Trimming stripped 3 bases from V and 1 base from J, with 15 bases between. In germline, CDR1 is GTSNPN, CDR2 SVGIG (reference sequence). Reverse transcribing all isolated RNA meant expressed TCRB transcripts were sequenced. Assay: immunoSEQ multiplex PCR; the TCRdb copy retains only in-frame clones and omits some. The table lists roughly 380,000 clones, about 18% of them singletons. Comment on this clone: Its antigen is not identified.

The clonotype was recovered from a woman between 18 and 29 years old in good health. Sequencing was done on a sample of naive CD4+ T cells from blood. The gene calls are TRBV30 and TRBJ1-2; perhaps TRBD1 as D (5 bases). The DNA for the CDR3 is TGTGCCTGGAGGGCGGGACGGCTTCTTAACTATGGCTACACCTTC. It is translated as CAWRAGRLLNYGYTF.